Sequencing of this T cell receptor (beta chain) was carried out in a study of CD8+ T cells in alopecia areata. Concerning this clone: What it binds is not known.

Peripheral blood, together with lesional scalp punch biopsies, was collected from alopecia areata patients. Study-wide results and limits: Sharing of TCRs across patients appeared less clear than in mice, possibly for HLA-related reasons.

CDR3 length: 13 amino acids. The V gene's germline CDR1 is SQVTM and CDR2 ANQGSEA. The V gene lost 7 bases and the J gene lost 4 bases, with 16 bases spanning the gap. cDNA serving as the sequencing template came from extracted, reverse transcribed RNA. Measured with immunoSEQ multiplex PCR; TCRdb has only the in-frame clones, and not every one. In the table there are 65,000 to 90,000 clones, around 54% of which are singletons. The chain combines TRBV29-1 with TRBJ1-2; D call uncertain. The sequencing sample was made of NKG2D-high CD8+ T cells sorted from blood. This clonotype was obtained from a human donor with alopecia areata. Written as DNA, the CDR3 is TGCAGCGCTGACACTTCCAAAAGCTATGGCTACACCTTC. Translating gives CSADTSKSYGYTF.